This TCR beta chain was documented in a study of monozygotic twins with inflammatory bowel disease. Study observations and caveats: Varied immunosuppressive treatments among patients may have increased repertoire variability. With inverse Simpson as the measure, TCRbeta diversity was lower in IBD patients than in healthy co-twins. Results did not support any single strong IBD-associated signal or clonotype.

Regarding this clonotype: Antigen specificity is unknown.

Every TCR library consumed roughly 4,000 ng of total RNA. Following a re-call of the 5' RACE reads, TCRdb has one entry per CDR3 protein and lacks DNA. In total, the table holds over 150,000 distinct CDR3 sequences. Per germline, CDR1 SGHVS and CDR2 FNYEAQ. CDR3 length: 16 residues. J is TRBJ2-3 and V is TRBV7-6; with no DNA, the TCRdb D assignment of TRBD2 cannot be verified. Sequencing was performed on blood. The clonotype was recovered from a human donor with ulcerative colitis or Crohn's disease, or a healthy co-twin of an affected twin (not recorded which). The CDR3 sequence: CASSPRAGLLTDTQYF. Variable domain in full (rest from reference TRBV7-6 and TRBJ2-3): GAGVSQSPRYKVTKRGQDVALRCDPISGHVSLYWYRQALGQGPEFLTYFNYEAQQDKSGLPNDRFSAERPEGSISTLTIQRTEQRDSAMYRCASSPRAGLLTDTQYFGPGTRLTVL.